There are many counts of the clone carrying this T cell receptor (beta chain). This sample was included in a study of human T cells and chemical hapten exposure. Time point given: patch test 2, 6 weeks after DPC sensitization. Sample treatment: therapeutic diphenylcyclopropenone sensitization with weekly scalp DPC. In germline, CDR1 is SGHTA, CDR2 FQGNSA. The CDR3 contains 14 residues. V lost 2 bases, J lost 2 bases, and 7 bases lay in between. TCRdb passed the RACE reads through MiXCR, listing each CDR3 protein once. The table shows 110,000 to 150,000 distinct CDR3 sequences, with about 10% occurring only once.

This TCR derives from a woman aged 45 to 65 with alopecia areata. Some clones in this sample may be carry-over from other donors' samples. Sequences were derived from whole blood, sampled in connection with sensitization to the hapten diphenylcyclopropenone (DPC). This chain connects TRBV7-2 to TRBJ1-3; D unresolved. CDR3 in DNA: TGTGCCAGCAGCTTAAGTGGACCTGGAAACACCATATATTTT. It specifies CASSLSGPGNTIYF.